This T cell receptor beta chain was captured in a study of blood T cell repertoires in COVID-19 (dated by TCRdb to about 2020). Describing the broader study: Samples covering the acute and convalescent phases of COVID-19 were provided by collaborators in the United States, Italy and Spain. The material from the prospective study consisted of cDNA or gDNA derived from T cells, B-cell-depleted T cells, or PBMCs. Deeply sampled blood TCRbeta repertoires from subjects exposed to, actively infected with, or recovered from COVID-19 were included in the dataset. The repertoires were released in a freely available public database intended as a resource for research on the immune response to SARS-CoV-2. Samples were obtained from the ongoing ImmuneRACE study (first 160 participants) and from roughly 1,300 subjects provided by 6 global collaborators. Nearly every sample came with metadata listing a de-identified subject ID, COVID-19 status, age in years and sex. Where available, HLA class I and class II types were taken from metadata supplied by the sample provider and were not determined by assay-based typing.

The germline V gene sets CDR1 to SGHRS and CDR2 to YFSETQ. Deletion took 1 base off V and 0 bases off J, with a span of 20 bases between the germline ends. From cysteine to phenylalanine, the CDR3 is 18 amino acids long. Of all the DNA, just the CDR3 is kept, 54 bases in frame from base 1. Study-wide conclusions, independent of this receptor: The amount of clinical and demographic metadata varied by source and participant and was provided uncurated.

The collaborating institutions used their own protocols to collect whole blood in K2EDTA tubes. For TCRbeta analysis, collaborator samples were shipped as frozen whole blood, as isolated PBMCs, or as DNA extracted from either sample type. Concerning this clone: What this receptor recognizes is not known. Base qualities are not at hand, and no much larger clone is one base apart.

The immunoSEQ Assay, a bias-controlled multiplex PCR, was used to amplify TCRbeta CDR3 regions from genomic DNA. The study's own analysis went as follows. The number of nucleated cells in each sample was estimated by amplification of reference gene primers within the assay. Sequence reads were collapsed and filtered to measure the absolute abundance of every unique TCRbeta CDR3 rearrangement. For each sample, productive Simpson clonality was calculated by taking the square root of Simpson's diversity index across productive rearrangements. TCRdb stores this immuneACCESS table with in-frame sequences only. Part of the clones is absent; in the studies checked, under half of the shortfall reflects unresolved V genes, and no reason is known for the rest. V and J calls plus clone size are reproduced from that table; the DNA served to infer D and trimming. The sample table holds approximately 60,000 clones, of which about 75% were seen once. Of the sample, 22% falls within the top ten clones.

This TCR derives from a man aged 50 to 59 with active or convalescent COVID-19. The sequencing input was peripheral blood. Recombination linked TRBV5-1 to TRBJ2-7; the D region possibly corresponds to TRBD2 (5 bases align). CDR3 reads: CASSLRASLSLTSYEQYF. Read as DNA, the sequence is TGCGCCAGCAGCTTGCGGGCTAGCCTAAGTCTAACCTCCTACGAGCAGTACTTC.